This entry is about one T cell receptor beta chain. What it binds is unknown. This entry belongs to a study of CD4 T cells in relation to SARS-CoV-2 and coronaviruses. Overall study context: No peptide or an HIV-1 Nef peptide pool served as negative control. Regarding the study as a whole: Roughly three fifths of donors had memory CD4+ clonotypes crossrecognizing SARS-CoV-2 and common cold coronavirus spike.

This CDR3 spans 15 amino acids. Germline CDR1 is SGHDN and CDR2 is FVKESK. V gave up 1 base and J gave up 2 bases; unmatched junction bases: 3. Unexposed donor CD4+ T cells date from about 2011-2018, before the COVID-19 pandemic. After less than 11 days of culture, CD4+ T cells were isolated. Unexposed-donor CD4+ T cells were probed with SARS-CoV-2 S/N and four cold-coronavirus spikes, cells permitting. The repertoire was sequenced with immunoSEQ multiplex PCR; TCRdb's copy has only in-frame clones and lacks some. The sample shows roughly 25,000 clones, around 82% of them seen only once. The rearrangement links TRBV14 to TRBJ2-3; 7 bases agree with TRBD2. Sequencing used CD4+ T cells from PBMCs, cultured in vitro. This sequence was found in a human donor in good health. DNA for the CDR3: TGTGCCAGCAGCCAAGGCGGGAGTATCACAGATACGCAGTATTTT. Its protein product is CASSQGGSITDTQYF.